This is a list of T cell receptor beta chains from one sample in a study of vaccination effects on CD4 cells after COVID-19. Their antigen targets remain unknown. The repertoire was sequenced with immunoSEQ multiplex PCR; TCRdb's copy has only in-frame clones and lacks some. The table has 40,000 to 45,000 clones, approximately 70% seen once. The sample in question was CD4+ T cells from PBMCs cultured without peptide, obtained after COVID-19 vaccination. All receptors come from a human donor who received a COVID-19 vaccine. The CDR3 runs from the conserved cysteine through the conserved F or W.

>TRBV4-1|TRBJ1-3|17
CASSQSRYGTSGNTIYF
>TRBV6-6|TRBJ1-4|19
CASSRLGQGGRATNEKLFF
>TRBV6-5|TRBJ1-2|15
CASKIGRQGAYGYTF
>TRBV10-3|TRBJ2-3|18
CAISDGVIAGGGTDTQYF
>TRBV10-1|TRBJ2-7|15
CASSDPEQGTYEQYF
>TRBV10-3|TRBJ1-2|11
CATSGGYGYTF
>TRBV2|TRBJ2-1|21
CASSEALGRLAGGSSYNEQFF
>TRBV3-1/TRBV3-2|TRBJ1-2|15
CASSQVSGTEYGYTF
>TRBV10-2|TRBJ2-7|14
CASSGGTSRYEQYF
>TRBV2|TRBJ1-2|17
CASSPGQGGQGSYGYTF
>TRBV19|TRBJ1-5|14
CASSPGTGHQPQHF
>TRBV10-1|TRBJ2-2|15
CASSAGTGGTGELFF
>TRBV7-4|TRBJ1-4|17
CASSLPRQGTTNEKLFF
>TRBV30|TRBJ1-2|14
CAWSVLYSRNGYTF
>TRBV10-1|TRBJ2-2|14
CASSPGYFYGELFF
>TRBV5-5|TRBJ1-3|14
CASSRGSDGNTIYF
>TRBV6-5|TRBJ1-2|15
CASSYGGAANYGYTF
>TRBV6-6|TRBJ2-5|12
CASKQPQETQYF
>TRBV3-1/TRBV3-2|TRBJ2-5|15
CASSPAGGMQETQYF
>TRBV5-8|TRBJ2-1|18
CASSWYQLAGGAGDEQFF
>TRBV2|TRBJ2-1|16
CASSEAWASDYNEQFF
>TRBV11-2|TRBJ2-7|15
CASSLVAGKRYEQYF
>TRBV5-1|TRBJ1-1|15
CASSIQGLSNTEAFF
>TRBV5-1|TRBJ1-6|15
CASSVDGSYNSPLHF
>TRBV5-1|TRBJ2-3|12
CASSSRGLTQYF
>TRBV7-8|TRBJ2-2|16
CASSFMTSGGAGELFF
>TRBV30|TRBJ1-2|13
CAWSTSRGGGYTF
>TRBV5-5|TRBJ1-2|15
CASSLLNTINYGYTF
>TRBV7-9|TRBJ2-2|16
CASSLAKVGSTGELFF
>TRBV25-1|TRBJ1-1|15
CASSETGGTATEAFF
>TRBV9|TRBJ2-7|15
CASSPLGTGNYEQYF
>TRBV5-4|TRBJ1-2|14
CASSWDRVGYGYTF
>TRBV2|TRBJ2-5|11
CASTGEETQYF
>TRBV12-3/TRBV12-4|TRBJ1-5|13
CASSFARSQPQHF
>TRBV7-7|TRBJ2-2|13
CASSLEMSGELFF
>TRBV6-6|TRBJ2-7|14
CASSYSRDGYEQYF
>TRBV7-9|TRBJ2-2|15
CASSTERTGYGELFF
>TRBV6-2/TRBV6-3|TRBJ2-7|18
CASSYPVANPGQKYEQYF
>TRBV3-1/TRBV3-2|TRBJ1-6|13
CASSSNKNSPLHF
>TRBV25-1|TRBJ2-7|14
CASSESGSYYEQYF
>TRBV2|TRBJ2-2|12
CASSGGGGELFF
>TRBV12-3/TRBV12-4|TRBJ1-2|12
CASSFGGYGYTF
>TRBV7-9|TRBJ2-2|14
CASTLGSGTGELFF
>TRBV11-3|TRBJ2-1|16
CASSSFPTSGRGEQFF
>TRBV7-9|TRBJ1-4|14
CASSGGVSNEKLFF
>TRBV5-1|TRBJ2-3|16
CASRRATSGIGDTQYF